The 9 T cell receptor beta chains below all came from one sample that was sequenced in a study of blood T cell repertoires in COVID-19 (dated by TCRdb to 2018 to 2021). The library relied on the immunoSEQ multiplex PCR assay. TCRdb provides this immuneACCESS table in a form limited to in-frame rearrangements. Some clones are lacking; in checked studies, under half of them reflect an unresolved V gene, and why the rest are absent is not known. The sample profile shows tens of thousands of clones; roughly three quarters of them were found once. The top ten clonotypes cover 24% of the sample. Material: peripheral blood. The receptors were gathered from a human donor in a cohort sampled during active COVID-19.

The chain couples TRBV6-5 to TRBJ1-2; D gene ambiguous. The CDR3 has 14 residues. The germline V gene has CDR1 MNHEY and CDR2 SVGAGI. The V gene lost 2 bases and the J gene lost 0 bases, with 7 bases spanning the gap. For the CDR3, the DNA is TGTGCCAGCAGTTACAGACAACCTAACTATGGCTACACCTTC. Amino acid sequence: CASSYRQPNYGYTF.

The V call is TRBV9, the J call TRBJ2-5, with TRBD2 identical over 10 bases. The V gene end was trimmed by 0 bases and the J gene end by 2 bases; junction bases not matched to a gene: 7. The CDR3 contains 17 residues. The germline gives CDR1 SGDLS, CDR2 YYNGEE. CDR3 sequence (DNA): TGTGCCAGCAGCGTAGGTAGGGTAGCGGGGGGTCAAGAGACCCAGTACTTC. It codes for CASSVGRVAGGQETQYF.

The V call is TRBV7-9, the J call TRBJ1-2; 7 positions agree with TRBD1. CDR1 is SEHNR and CDR2 is FQNEAQ in the germline V gene (reference sequence). The junction had 11 bases not matched to a gene; V was cut back by 4 bases and J by 0 bases. There are 17 residues in the CDR3. The CDR3 here is CASSSYPDREANYGYTF. The CDR3 DNA reads as TGTGCCAGCAGCTCATACCCTGACAGGGAAGCTAACTATGGCTACACCTTC.

The table lists this clone with a few counts. The chain joins TRBV7-8 to TRBJ2-5; 7 bases map to TRBD1. The V gene's germline CDR1 is SGHVS and CDR2 FQNEAQ. CDR3 size: 13 residues. In DNA form, the CDR3 reads TGTGCGACAATTAGAGGGGGCGGTGAGACCCAGTACTTC. Translated, it gives CATIRGGGETQYF.

The chain combines TRBV11-2 with TRBJ2-3; a possible D gene is TRBD1 (6 bases). V shed 0 bases and J shed 3 bases, with 13 bases lying between them. Germline lookup yields CDR1 SGHAT and CDR2 FQNNGV. The CDR3 contains 16 residues. Here the CDR3 DNA reads TGTGCCAGCAGCTTAGATGGGGGCAGTGTTACAGATACGCAGTATTTT. Its protein is CASSLDGGSVTDTQYF.

CDR3 residues: CASSLYGGGEQFF. CDR3 sequence (DNA): TGTGCCAGCAGCTTGTATGGGGGCGGTGAGCAGTTCTTC. V and J are TRBV5-5 and TRBJ2-1; maybe TRBD1 (6 bases). This CDR3 has 13 residues. Trimming left V 1 base short and J 9 bases short, with 11 bases between. Germline lookup yields CDR1 SGHKS and CDR2 YYEKEE (reference sequence).

With regard to this clone: The junction does not match germline at one end; this may be a read error. The genes are TRBV29-1 and TRBJ1-2, with D unclear. Germline values: CDR1 SQVTM, CDR2 ANQGSEA. The CDR3 runs 12 residues. The CDR3 protein is CSAEPGNYGYTF. The CDR3, as DNA: TGCAGCGCTGAACCGGGTAACTATGGCTACACCTTC.

The chain has TRBV14 and TRBJ1-1; tentative D call: TRBD1 (5 bases). V was pared by 6 bases and J by 7 bases, with 18 bases between. This CDR3 region has 14 residues. CDR1 and CDR2 from the germline V gene are SGHDN and FVKESK. CDR3 coding DNA: TGTGCCAGCAGTCCGGGGGTACCCGTTAGTGAAGCTTTCTTT. Translated: CASSPGVPVSEAFF.

V is TRBV29-1 and J is TRBJ2-1; 12 nucleotides align to TRBD2. The CDR3 is made up of 13 amino acids. Germline CDR1 is SQVTM and CDR2 is ANQGSEA. Germline trimming cut 3 bases from V and 9 bases from J; bases unmatched to any gene: 3. CDR3 bases: TGCAGCGTTGATAGGACTAGCGGGACTGAGCAGTTCTTC. Translation: CSVDRTSGTEQFF.